The 24 T cell receptor beta chains below were found in one sample sequenced in a study of blood T cell repertoires in COVID-19. TCRdb's copy holds only in-frame clones and misses some; the assay was immunoSEQ multiplex PCR. Of almost 250,000 clones listed, approximately 85% are singletons. Material for sequencing was peripheral blood. The origin of the receptors is an elderly woman with COVID-19, enrolled during active disease.

The genes are TRBV11-3 and TRBJ2-5, with TRBD2 identical over 12 bases. CDR3 length equals 15 residues. Germline V CDR1 and CDR2: SGHNT, YENEEA. Trimming removed 5 bases from V and 2 bases from J; junction bases left unmatched: 3. CDR3 sequence (DNA): TGTGCCAGCAGCCCTAGCGGGGGGGGGCAAGAGACCCAGTACTTC. It is translated as CASSPSGGGQETQYF.

The V and J genes are TRBV18 and TRBJ2-4; maybe TRBD2 (5 bases). Looked up from germline, CDR1 is KGHSH and CDR2 is LQKENI. This CDR3 has 17 amino acids. Trimming stripped 0 bases from V and 0 bases from J, with 12 bases between. Here the CDR3 reads CASSPPGRTLAKNIQYF. CDR3 nucleotide sequence: TGTGCCAGCTCACCACCAGGGAGAACTTTAGCCAAAAACATTCAGTACTTC.

This clone was found once. CDR3 nucleotide sequence: TGTGCCAGCAGCTTGGACTTTGGGCACACTGAAGCTTTCTTT. Translated: CASSLDFGHTEAFF. The chain joins TRBV5-5 to TRBJ1-1; no definite D call. Germline-derived CDR1 and CDR2 are SGHKS and YYEKEE (reference sequence). The CDR3 extends over 14 amino acids. V dropped 0 bases and J dropped 3 bases, with 9 bases sitting between them.

The V and J genes are TRBV2 and TRBJ2-3; the match to TRBD2 covers 11 bases. The CDR3 runs 15 residues. Germline assignment: CDR1 SNHLY and CDR2 FYNNEI. V dropped 0 bases and J dropped 7; count of bases not matched to a gene: 3. The CDR3 nucleotides read TGTGCCAGCAGTGAAGCTCCTAGCGGGGGGTATACGCAGTATTTT. Amino acid sequence: CASSEAPSGGYTQYF.

This clone has more than one count but fewer than ten. The chain employs TRBV2 and TRBJ1-6; unclear D gene. Trimming took 4 bases from V and 4 from J, leaving 11 bases between them. Germline CDR1 is SNHLY and CDR2 is FYNNEI. The length of the CDR3 is 15 residues. The CDR3 sequence is CASSAAGIYNSPLHF. CDR3 bases: TGTGCCAGCAGTGCCGCCGGGATTTATAATTCACCCCTCCACTTT.

The J gene is TRBJ1-5, the V gene TRBV4-2; 7 nucleotides align to TRBD1. The CDR3 runs to 15 residues. The ends lost 7 bases at V and 3 bases at J; junction bases unmatched: 9. In germline, CDR1 is LGHNA, CDR2 YNFKEQ. CDR3 in DNA: TGTGCCAGCAAGGACAGGCCTCACGACAATCAGCCCCAGCATTTT. Translation: CASKDRPHDNQPQHF.

This chain joins TRBV6-1 and TRBJ1-5; D remains unclear. Germline-derived CDR1 and CDR2 are MNHNS and SASEGT. Deletions cut 1 base from V and 4 bases from J, with 11 bases between. The CDR3 loop spans 15 amino acids. The CDR3 DNA sequence: TGTGCCAGCAGTGAAGTGGGCCAGTTGAATCAGCCCCAGCATTTT. This sequence encodes CASSEVGQLNQPQHF.

The rearrangement uses TRBV28 and TRBJ2-3; TRBD2 matches at 11 bases. V trimming: 5 bases; J trimming: 6 bases; junction bases outside the gene matches: 13. The CDR3 is 17 residues long. CDR1 is MDHEN and CDR2 is SYDVKM in the germline V gene. CDR3 coding DNA: TGTGCCAGCAGTCTGAAGCGCGTAGCGGGGGGGTTGGATACGCAGTATTTT. Its translation is CASSLKRVAGGLDTQYF.

The chain recombines TRBV11-2 with TRBJ1-1; D remains ambiguous. The CDR3 runs 13 residues. Per the germline V gene, CDR1 is SGHAT and CDR2 is FQNNGV. V lost 8 bases, J lost 1 base, and 11 bases lay in between. CDR3 sequence reads: CASGGTQNTEAFF. The CDR3 DNA reads as TGTGCCAGCGGAGGTACACAGAACACTGAAGCTTTCTTT.

This sequence joins TRBV20-1 and TRBJ2-3; 8 bases agree with TRBD1. Germline trimming cut 3 bases from V and 8 bases from J; bases unmatched to any gene: 7. Germline CDR1 and CDR2: DFQATT and SNEGSKA (reference sequence). The CDR3 is made up of 13 amino acids. The CDR3 is CSASLLQGGTQYF. CDR3 bases: TGCAGTGCTAGTCTCTTACAGGGGGGTACGCAGTATTTT.

The J gene is TRBJ1-1, the V gene TRBV7-2; D gene ambiguous. Trimming pared 2 bases from V and 1 base from J, leaving 8 bases between. CDR1 is SGHTA and CDR2 is FQGNSA in the germline V gene. The CDR3 consists of 14 residues. The CDR3 DNA follows: TGTGCCAGCAGCTTAATCGCGAAGAACACTGAAGCTTTCTTT. This codes for CASSLIAKNTEAFF.

This clone was seen a few times. The gene calls are TRBV28 and TRBJ1-3; D perhaps matches TRBD1 (5 bases). Germline assignment: CDR1 MDHEN and CDR2 SYDVKM. Trimming shortened V by 6 bases and J by 7 bases, and 13 bases separated the two germline ends. The CDR3 is 13 residues long. DNA for the CDR3: TGTGCCAGCAGGCTAGGGACTACCAACACCATATATTTT. The encoded protein is CASRLGTTNTIYF.

The chain joins TRBV14 to TRBJ1-5; D is ambiguous. The V gene lost 1 base and the J gene lost 5 bases, with 6 bases spanning the gap. The CDR3 is 13 amino acids. The germline CDR1 and CDR2 sequences are SGHDN and FVKESK. The CDR3 loop is CASSQGPDQPQHF. Written as DNA, the CDR3 is TGTGCCAGCAGCCAAGGGCCCGATCAGCCCCAGCATTTT.

The table lists this clone with a few counts. This sequence joins TRBV14 and TRBJ2-3; tentatively, D is TRBD1 (6 bases). Germline V lookup: CDR1 SGHDN, CDR2 FVKESK. The length of the CDR3 is 15 residues. Trimming left V 3 bases short and J 2 bases short, with 12 bases between. CDR3 residues: CASSQRGGVTDTQYF. The DNA for the CDR3 is TGTGCCAGCAGCCAGCGAGGGGGAGTCACAGATACGCAGTATTTT.

The chain carries TRBV18 and TRBJ2-3, with D perhaps matching TRBD1 (5 bases). The CDR3 contains 17 residues. Trimming left V 2 bases short and J 0 bases short, with 15 bases between. Germline V lookup: CDR1 KGHSH, CDR2 LQKENI. CDR3 residues: CASSPTGPTDSTDTQYF. The CDR3 nucleotides read TGTGCCAGCTCACCAACGGGCCCGACAGACAGCACAGATACGCAGTATTTT.

Here the CDR3 reads CASSHYMDSANTGELFF. DNA of the CDR3: TGTGCCAGCAGCCACTATATGGACTCCGCGAACACCGGGGAGCTGTTTTTT. This chain connects TRBV14 to TRBJ2-2; possible D gene TRBD2, 5 bases. V gave up 3 bases and J gave up 0 bases, with 14 bases separating them. Germline V CDR1 and CDR2: SGHDN, FVKESK. This CDR3 region has 17 residues.

The chain is built from TRBV6-6 and TRBJ2-5; maybe TRBD2 (6 bases). Germline values: CDR1 MNHNY, CDR2 SVGAGI (reference sequence). V shed 6 bases and J shed 2 bases, with 16 bases lying between them. There are 15 residues in the CDR3. The CDR3 sequence is CASRTPGEPQETQYF. In DNA, the CDR3 is TGTGCCAGCAGGACCCCGGGGGAACCGCAAGAGACCCAGTACTTC.

The chain combines TRBV18 with TRBJ1-5, with D tentatively TRBD1 (6 bases). Germline V CDR1 and CDR2: KGHSH, LQKENI. CDR3 length equals 15 residues. Trimming pared 3 bases from V and 6 bases from J, leaving 15 bases between. DNA of the CDR3: TGTGCCAGCTCACCGGGGGAGCAGGGGAGTCAGCCCCAGCATTTT. This encodes CASSPGEQGSQPQHF. The whole variable domain, remainder taken from reference TRBV18 and TRBJ1-5, is NAGVMQNPRHLVRRRGQEARLRCSPMKGHSHVYWYRQLPEEGLKFMVYLQKENIIDESGMPKERFSAEFPKEGPSILRIQQVVRGDSAAYFCASSPGEQGSQPQHFGDGTRLSIL.

This chain connects TRBV3-1 (or the pseudogene TRBV3-2) to TRBJ1-2; perhaps TRBD1 as D (6 bases). V lost 4 bases to trimming and J lost 7 bases, with 13 bases between them. This CDR3 region has 13 residues. From germline, CDR1 is LGHDT and CDR2 YNNKEL (reference sequence). This CDR3 reads CASSPQQGRGYTF. The CDR3 DNA reads TGTGCCAGCAGCCCCCAACAGGGACGTGGCTACACCTTC.

CDR3 DNA: TGTGCCAGCAGCTTACGCCCGGGGGGCGGCGGTGAGCAGTTCTTC. It encodes CASSLRPGGGGEQFF. The chain employs TRBV7-2 and TRBJ2-1; D perhaps matches TRBD2 (7 bases). CDR1 and CDR2 from the germline V gene are SGHTA and FQGNSA. The CDR3 consists of 15 residues. The V end was cut by 2 bases, the J end by 9 bases, with 17 bases between.

The CDR3 region is CASSPSFLGTGELFF. The CDR3 DNA is TGTGCCAGCTCACCTAGCTTTCTGGGCACCGGGGAGCTGTTTTTT. The chain is built from TRBV18 and TRBJ2-2; D is ambiguous. Trimming removed 3 bases from V and 4 bases from J, with 12 bases in between. This CDR3 has 15 amino acids. Germline V gives CDR1 KGHSH, CDR2 LQKENI. The entire variable domain, with the rest obtained from reference TRBV18 and TRBJ2-2, is as follows: NAGVMQNPRHLVRRRGQEARLRCSPMKGHSHVYWYRQLPEEGLKFMVYLQKENIIDESGMPKERFSAEFPKEGPSILRIQQVVRGDSAAYFCASSPSFLGTGELFFGEGSRLTVL.

J is TRBJ1-1 and V is TRBV5-1; possibly TRBD1 for D (5 bases). V lost 4 bases, J lost 1 base, and 11 bases lay in between. Per germline, CDR1 SGHRS and CDR2 YFSETQ. This CDR3 is built from 14 residues. This CDR3 reads CASSAGQPNTEAFF. The CDR3 coding sequence is TGCGCCAGCAGCGCGGGGCAGCCGAACACTGAAGCTTTCTTT.

The V and J genes are TRBV11-2 and TRBJ1-2; D remains unclear. The CDR3 is 13 residues long. V shed 4 bases and J shed 8 bases, with 14 bases lying between them. Germline V CDR1 and CDR2: SGHAT, FQNNGV. The CDR3 region is CASSSGGKTGYTF. CDR3 nucleotide sequence: TGTGCCAGCAGCTCCGGAGGGAAGACGGGCTACACCTTC.

This clone was seen more than once but under ten times. The genes are TRBV5-4 and TRBJ1-1; tentative D call: TRBD1 (6 bases). The CDR3 is made up of 13 amino acids. V was pared by 5 bases and J by 2 bases, with 10 bases between. Germline V lookup: CDR1 SGHNT, CDR2 YYREEE (reference sequence). CDR3 DNA: TGTGCCAGCAGGAGGGACACAAACACTGAAGCTTTCTTT. This gives the protein CASRRDTNTEAFF.